This is a list of T cell receptor beta chains from one sample in a study of blood T cell repertoires in COVID-19. This table comes from immunoSEQ multiplex PCR, and its TCRdb copy is limited to in-frame clones, with some not included. The data contain roughly 97,000 clones, roughly 84% of them singletons. The sample was peripheral blood. The origin of the receptors is a man aged 55 to 69 with acute or convalescent COVID-19. The conserved cysteine and the conserved F or W are not part of the CDR3 here.

>TRBV24-1|TRBJ1-2
ATSDGGAGRNYGYT
>TRBV7-2|TRBJ2-1
ASSLWRSDEQF
>TRBV5-6|TRBJ1-4
ASSPDRFLGEKLF
>TRBV19|TRBJ1-1
ASSILDSKNTEAF
>TRBV6-2/TRBV6-3|TRBJ2-2
ASSRLAGGTNTGELF
>TRBV5-1|TRBJ1-2
ASSLEDGHGYGYT
>TRBV15|TRBJ1-2
ATSREIFPYGYT
>TRBV2|TRBJ1-1
ASRETVPNTEAF
>TRBV18|TRBJ1-1
ASSPPSRAASAF
>TRBV29-1|TRBJ2-6
SVIRSAGANVLT
>TRBV7-9|TRBJ2-7
ASSLSRGTLTYEQY